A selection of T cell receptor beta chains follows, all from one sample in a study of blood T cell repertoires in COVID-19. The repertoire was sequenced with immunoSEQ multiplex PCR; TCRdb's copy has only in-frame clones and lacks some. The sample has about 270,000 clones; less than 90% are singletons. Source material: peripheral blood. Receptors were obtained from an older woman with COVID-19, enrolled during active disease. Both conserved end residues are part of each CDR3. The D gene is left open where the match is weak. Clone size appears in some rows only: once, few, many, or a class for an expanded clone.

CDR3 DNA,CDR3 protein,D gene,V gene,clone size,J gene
TGTGCCAGCAGCCGAGGACAGATGAACACTGAAGCTTTCTTT,CASSRGQMNTEAFF,-,TRBV7-9,few,TRBJ1-1
TGTGCCAGCAGCTTGGGACAGGGAGCTAACTATGGCTACACCTTC,CASSLGQGANYGYTF,TRBD1,TRBV5-8,-,TRBJ1-2
TGTGCCAGCGGGGCCCTACGGACAGGGGGAAACGAGCAGTACTTC,CASGALRTGGNEQYF,TRBD1,TRBV7-3,-,TRBJ2-7
TGTGCCAGCTCGCCCACCGGGGGGAATCAGCCCCAGCATTTT,CASSPTGGNQPQHF,-,TRBV18,-,TRBJ1-5
TGTGCCAGCAGACCGATCCGACTAGCGGTCACCGGGGAGCTGTTTTTT,CASRPIRLAVTGELFF,TRBD2,TRBV27,-,TRBJ2-2
TGTGCCAGTAGTATTGGACGGGGGTCCTACGAGCAGTACTTC,CASSIGRGSYEQYF,-,TRBV19,-,TRBJ2-7
TGTGCCTGGAGCGATCCCGTGCGCAGGGCCAACGTCCTGACTTTC,CAWSDPVRRANVLTF,-,TRBV30,-,TRBJ2-6
TGTGCCACCACTGGGGGGATGAACACTGAAGCTTTCTTT,CATTGGMNTEAFF,-,TRBV2,-,TRBJ1-1
TGTGCCAGCAGCTTTATCAGTCCCGGGGGCTACACCTTC,CASSFISPGGYTF,-,TRBV5-5,-,TRBJ1-2
TGTGCCAGCAGATTCACCGGGACAGGGTGGAATGAGCAGTTCTTC,CASRFTGTGWNEQFF,TRBD1,TRBV27,-,TRBJ2-1
TGCGCCAGCAGCGAGATGGACACCGGGGAGCTGTTTTTT,CASSEMDTGELFF,-,TRBV4-3,-,TRBJ2-2
TGCGCCAGCAGCCAAGATACGGGGGGGTTCTACGAGCAGTACTTC,CASSQDTGGFYEQYF,TRBD2,TRBV4-1,-,TRBJ2-7
TGTGCCACCAGCAACTTCACAGGGGTCACCTACGAGCAGTACTTC,CATSNFTGVTYEQYF,TRBD1,TRBV15,-,TRBJ2-7
TGTGCCAGCAGCTCTTCGACGGGACTCTATGGCTACACCTTC,CASSSSTGLYGYTF,-,TRBV5-6,few,TRBJ1-2
TGTGCCAGCAGAAAGGTCAGGTCCACCGGGGAGCTGTTTTTT,CASRKVRSTGELFF,-,TRBV2,few,TRBJ2-2
TGTGCCAGCAGTTTCAGGGATTACGAGCAGTACTTC,CASSFRDYEQYF,-,TRBV13,-,TRBJ2-7
TGTGCCAGCAGCCAAGGGACAGCTGGCTACACCTTC,CASSQGTAGYTF,-,TRBV3-1/TRBV3-2,-,TRBJ1-2
TGTGCCAGCAGCCAAGCCCAGGGCGAGCGGGCCCAGTACTTC,CASSQAQGERAQYF,-,TRBV3-1/TRBV3-2,-,TRBJ2-5
TGTGCCATCAGTGAGTCGACTCCTCAGCCCCAGCATTTT,CAISESTPQPQHF,-,TRBV10-3,-,TRBJ1-5
TGTGCCAGCAGTGTTTCGGCAGGCTATGGCTACACCTTC,CASSVSAGYGYTF,-,TRBV6-1,-,TRBJ1-2
TGTGCCAGCAGTGAGTTTGGCGGGGGGGCCATCGGTGAGCAGTTCTTC,CASSEFGGGAIGEQFF,TRBD2,TRBV6-4,once,TRBJ2-1
TGTGCCAGCAACAAGGGGAATAACGAAAAACTGTTTTTT,CASNKGNNEKLFF,-,TRBV9,-,TRBJ1-4
TGTGCCAGCAGCTATCCGGGACAGTCCTACGAGCAGTACTTC,CASSYPGQSYEQYF,TRBD1,TRBV6-6,once,TRBJ2-7
TGTGCCAGCAGGAATAGCGGGGGAGACAATGAGCAGTTCTTC,CASRNSGGDNEQFF,TRBD2,TRBV27,-,TRBJ2-1
TGTGCCAGCAGCCCTATCGCGGGCGGAGAAAAACTGTTTTTT,CASSPIAGGEKLFF,-,TRBV27,-,TRBJ1-4
TGTGCCTGGAGTGACACGAACCAGCCCCAGCATTTT,CAWSDTNQPQHF,-,TRBV30,-,TRBJ1-5
TGTGCCACCAGTGATTTTGCAGGTCATAGCAATCAGCCCCAGCATTTT,CATSDFAGHSNQPQHF,-,TRBV24-1,many,TRBJ1-5
TGTGCCAGCTGGGACAGCCGCTCCTACAATGAGCAGTTCTTC,CASWDSRSYNEQFF,TRBD1,TRBV6-6,-,TRBJ2-1
TGTGCCAGCAGCTTTGGCGGCTCTCAAGAGACCCAGTACTTC,CASSFGGSQETQYF,-,TRBV7-9,-,TRBJ2-5
TGTGCCAGCAGTTTTGGGGACAGGGAAGTTGGCACTGAAGCTTTCTTT,CASSFGDREVGTEAFF,TRBD1,TRBV28,-,TRBJ1-1
TGTGCCACCAGCCCTCAGGACAGCCAGGGGTTAAATCAGCCCCAGCATTTT,CATSPQDSQGLNQPQHF,-,TRBV15,-,TRBJ1-5
TGTGCCAGCAGCTCCAGGGGGTCAAACACTGAAGCTTTCTTT,CASSSRGSNTEAFF,TRBD1,TRBV3-1/TRBV3-2,-,TRBJ1-1
TGTGCCAGCTCACCACCGGCAGGAGGGACCTATGGCTACACCTTC,CASSPPAGGTYGYTF,-,TRBV18,-,TRBJ1-2
TGTGCCAGCTCACTGAAGACAATTCCAGATACGCAGTATTTT,CASSLKTIPDTQYF,-,TRBV18,-,TRBJ2-3
TGCGCCAGCAGCTTGGAACAGGGAATCGAGACCCAGTACTTC,CASSLEQGIETQYF,-,TRBV5-1,-,TRBJ2-5
TGTGCCAGCAGCTTAGGGTTAAGCCCGCAGTATTTT,CASSLGLSPQYF,-,TRBV7-2,many,TRBJ2-3
TGTGCCCATCCCAGGACGAACACCGGGGAGCTGTTTTTT,CAHPRTNTGELFF,-,TRBV21-1,-,TRBJ2-2
TGTGCCAGCAGTACCGGACTAACTGGAGAGACCCAGTACTTC,CASSTGLTGETQYF,-,TRBV6-2/TRBV6-3,few,TRBJ2-5
TGTGCCAGCAGCAGTTTAGCGGGGGGGTTCAACAATGAGCAGTTCTTC,CASSSLAGGFNNEQFF,TRBD2,TRBV5-5,-,TRBJ2-1
TGCGCCAGCAGCGACCGGACTAGCGGGGGGTACAGCTCCTACAATGAGCAGTTCTTC,CASSDRTSGGYSSYNEQFF,TRBD2,TRBV5-1,-,TRBJ2-1
TGTGCCAGCAGCTTAGAATCCGGGGAGTACAATGAGCAGTTCTTC,CASSLESGEYNEQFF,-,TRBV7-2,-,TRBJ2-1
TGTGCCAGCAGTTTTCGCGGGGGCCCCTACAATGAGCAGTTCTTC,CASSFRGGPYNEQFF,-,TRBV28,once,TRBJ2-1
TGTGCCAGCAGCCCATTTGCCACTAGCGGGGGGGTTGGGTTAGCCAAAAACATTCAGTACTTC,CASSPFATSGGVGLAKNIQYF,TRBD2,TRBV3-1/TRBV3-2,-,TRBJ2-4
TGTGCCAGCAGTGCTTTAAGAGGACAATCAAACTATGGCTACACCTTC,CASSALRGQSNYGYTF,-,TRBV2,-,TRBJ1-2
TGTGCCAGCAGCTTAAGGGGGCGTCTGGATCAGCCCCAGCATTTT,CASSLRGRLDQPQHF,TRBD1,TRBV11-2,-,TRBJ1-5
TGTGCCAGCAGCCAAGACCATGACACTGAAGCTTTCTTT,CASSQDHDTEAFF,-,TRBV3-1/TRBV3-2,-,TRBJ1-1
TGTGCCTGGAGCCAAGGGGTGGGGGAAAAACTGTTTTTT,CAWSQGVGEKLFF,-,TRBV30,-,TRBJ1-4
TGTGCCACCAGTGCTTCAGGGGTAGACAATGAGCAGTTCTTC,CATSASGVDNEQFF,-,TRBV24-1,-,TRBJ2-1
TGTGCCAGCAGCTTGGACACAGGGGCTAAACTGTTTTTT,CASSLDTGAKLFF,TRBD1,TRBV7-2,-,TRBJ1-4
TGTGCCAGTACCGGGACAGGCCTCTACGAGCAGTACTTC,CASTGTGLYEQYF,TRBD1,TRBV19,-,TRBJ2-7
TGTGCCAGCAGCCAACTAGCGGGGGGCAACACCGGGGAGCTGTTTTTT,CASSQLAGGNTGELFF,TRBD2,TRBV3-1/TRBV3-2,-,TRBJ2-2
TGCAGTGCTAGATTGGGGGGGCTCCAGTTCTTC,CSARLGGLQFF,-,TRBV20-1,-,TRBJ2-1
TGTGCCTGGAGGTCAGCGGGGGGATTAGAAGAGACCCAGTACTTC,CAWRSAGGLEETQYF,TRBD2,TRBV30,-,TRBJ2-5
TGTGCCAGCTCACGGGCGGGGGTCTTCAAAGAGACCCAGTACTTC,CASSRAGVFKETQYF,TRBD2,TRBV18,once,TRBJ2-5
TGCGCCAGCAGCCTACGACAGGGCGCAAGCTCCTACAATGAGCAGTTCTTC,CASSLRQGASSYNEQFF,TRBD1,TRBV5-1,-,TRBJ2-1
TGTGCCACACGGGCCCCAGCGGAAACTGAAGCTTTCTTT,CATRAPAETEAFF,-,TRBV25-1,-,TRBJ1-1